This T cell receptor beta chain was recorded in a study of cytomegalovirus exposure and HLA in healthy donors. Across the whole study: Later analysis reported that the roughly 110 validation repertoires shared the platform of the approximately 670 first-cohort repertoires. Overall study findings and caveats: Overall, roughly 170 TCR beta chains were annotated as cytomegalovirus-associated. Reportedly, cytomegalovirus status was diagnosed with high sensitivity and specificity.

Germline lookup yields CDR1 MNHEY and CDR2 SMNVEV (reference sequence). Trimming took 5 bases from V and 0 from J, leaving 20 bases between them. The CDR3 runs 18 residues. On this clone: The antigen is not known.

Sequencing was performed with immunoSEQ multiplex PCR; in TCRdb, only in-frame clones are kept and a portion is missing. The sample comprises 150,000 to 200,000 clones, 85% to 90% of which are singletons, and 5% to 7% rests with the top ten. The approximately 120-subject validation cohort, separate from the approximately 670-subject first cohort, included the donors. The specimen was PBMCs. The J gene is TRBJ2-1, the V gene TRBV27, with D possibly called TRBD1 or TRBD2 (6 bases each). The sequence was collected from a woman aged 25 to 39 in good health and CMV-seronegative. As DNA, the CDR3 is TGTGCCAGCAGTCCACGAGGTTTTGGAGGGGGCTCCTACAATGAGCAGTTCTTC. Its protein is CASSPRGFGGGSYNEQFF.